This TCR beta chain was profiled in a study of CD8 T cells in ankylosing spondylitis. V gave up 3 bases and J gave up 6 bases; unmatched junction bases: 5. CDR3 length: 14 amino acids. This clonotype was found many times. Researchers built TCR beta libraries using quantitative 5'-RACE with molecular barcodes. In TCRdb, the 5' RACE reads were re-called with MiXCR into one record per CDR3 protein. Among around 150,000 distinct CDR3 sequences listed, around 18% were seen once. Source material: blood, either unsorted or a sorted T cell fraction (not recorded which). This chain links TRBV12-3 or TRBV12-4 with TRBJ2-4, with 7 bases identical to TRBD1. The clonotype was recovered from a male donor with ankylosing spondylitis or in good health (not recorded which). The CDR3 here is CASSLGTVRNIQYF. Here the CDR3 DNA reads TGTGCCAGCAGTTTGGGGACAGTTAGAAACATTCAGTACTTC.